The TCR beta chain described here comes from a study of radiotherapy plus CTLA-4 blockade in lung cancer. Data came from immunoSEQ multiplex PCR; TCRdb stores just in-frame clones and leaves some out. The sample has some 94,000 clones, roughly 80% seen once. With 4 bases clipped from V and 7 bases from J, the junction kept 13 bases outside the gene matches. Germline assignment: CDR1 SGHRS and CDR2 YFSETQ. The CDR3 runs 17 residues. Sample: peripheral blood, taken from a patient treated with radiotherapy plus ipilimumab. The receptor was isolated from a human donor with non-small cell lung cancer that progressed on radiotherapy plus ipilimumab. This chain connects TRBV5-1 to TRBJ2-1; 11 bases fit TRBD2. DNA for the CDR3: TGCGCCAGCAGCCCCGGGACTAGCGGATTTACGGGGAATGAGCAGTTCTTC. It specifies CASSPGTSGFTGNEQFF.